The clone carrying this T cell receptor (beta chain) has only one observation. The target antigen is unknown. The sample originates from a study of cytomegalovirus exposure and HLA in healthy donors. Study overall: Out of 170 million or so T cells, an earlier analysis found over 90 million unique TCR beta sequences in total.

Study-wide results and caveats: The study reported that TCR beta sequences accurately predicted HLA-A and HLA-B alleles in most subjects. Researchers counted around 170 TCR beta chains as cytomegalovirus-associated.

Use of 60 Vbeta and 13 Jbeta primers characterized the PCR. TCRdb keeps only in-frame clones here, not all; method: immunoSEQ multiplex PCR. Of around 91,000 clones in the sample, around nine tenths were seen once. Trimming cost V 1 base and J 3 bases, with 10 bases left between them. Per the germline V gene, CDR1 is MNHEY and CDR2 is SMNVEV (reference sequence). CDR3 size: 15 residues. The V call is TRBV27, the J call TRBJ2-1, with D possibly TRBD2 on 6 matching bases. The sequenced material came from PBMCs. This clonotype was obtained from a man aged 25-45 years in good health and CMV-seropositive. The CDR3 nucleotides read TGTGCCAGCAGTTTATTAGGTAGCGGCTACAATGAGCAGTTCTTC. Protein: CASSLLGSGYNEQFF.